A few counts support the clone carrying this TCR beta chain. The antigen remains undetermined. These data belong to a study of beta chain features in type 1 diabetes. Germline CDR1 reads LNHNV; CDR2 reads YYDKDF (reference sequence). The CDR3 has 16 residues. Trimming shortened V by 6 bases and J by 6 bases, and 24 bases separated the two germline ends. The investigators reverse transcribed all of the isolated RNA, so they sequenced expressed TCRB transcripts. Repertoires were generated with immunoSEQ multiplex PCR, while TCRdb's copy carries only in-frame clones and drops some. The repertoire includes 860,000 or so clones, roughly 16% of them detected once, and 0.023% sits in the top ten. Overall study findings and caveats: The naive, central memory and Treg TCRB repertoires looked more alike in patients than they did in healthy donors.

Sequenced sample: naive CD4+ T cells from blood. The receptor was isolated from a woman between 18 and 30 years old in good health. This chain uses TRBV15 with TRBJ2-7; tentative D call: TRBD2 (5 bases). CDR3 bases: TGTGCCACCAGGGCCCAAGCGGCGGTCCCAGGTGTCGAGCAGTACTTC. As protein: CATRAQAAVPGVEQYF.